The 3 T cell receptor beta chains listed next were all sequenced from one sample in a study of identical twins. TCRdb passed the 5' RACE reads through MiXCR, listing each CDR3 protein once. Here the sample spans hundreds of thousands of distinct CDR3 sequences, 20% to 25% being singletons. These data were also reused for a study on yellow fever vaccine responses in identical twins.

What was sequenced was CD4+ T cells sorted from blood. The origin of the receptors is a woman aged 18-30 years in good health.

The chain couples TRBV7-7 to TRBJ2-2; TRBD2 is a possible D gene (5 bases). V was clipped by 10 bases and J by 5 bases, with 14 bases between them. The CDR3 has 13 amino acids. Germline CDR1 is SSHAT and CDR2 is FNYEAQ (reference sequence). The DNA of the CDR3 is TGTGCCACCCGGAGGAGGCGGACCGGGGAGCTGTTTTTT. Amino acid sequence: CATRRRRTGELFF.

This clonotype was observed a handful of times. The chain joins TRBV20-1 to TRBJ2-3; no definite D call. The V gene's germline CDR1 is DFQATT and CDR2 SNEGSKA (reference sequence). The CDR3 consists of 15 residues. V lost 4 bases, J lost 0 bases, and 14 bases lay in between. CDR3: CSAKLGSTSTDTQYF. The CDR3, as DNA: TGCAGTGCTAAGTTAGGGTCTACTAGCACAGATACGCAGTATTTT.

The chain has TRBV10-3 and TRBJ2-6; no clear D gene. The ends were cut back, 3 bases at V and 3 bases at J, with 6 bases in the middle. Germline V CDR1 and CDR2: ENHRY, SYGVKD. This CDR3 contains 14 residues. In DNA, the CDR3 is TGTGCCATCAGTGAAAATCTTGGGGCCAACGTCCTGACTTTC. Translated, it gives CAISENLGANVLTF.